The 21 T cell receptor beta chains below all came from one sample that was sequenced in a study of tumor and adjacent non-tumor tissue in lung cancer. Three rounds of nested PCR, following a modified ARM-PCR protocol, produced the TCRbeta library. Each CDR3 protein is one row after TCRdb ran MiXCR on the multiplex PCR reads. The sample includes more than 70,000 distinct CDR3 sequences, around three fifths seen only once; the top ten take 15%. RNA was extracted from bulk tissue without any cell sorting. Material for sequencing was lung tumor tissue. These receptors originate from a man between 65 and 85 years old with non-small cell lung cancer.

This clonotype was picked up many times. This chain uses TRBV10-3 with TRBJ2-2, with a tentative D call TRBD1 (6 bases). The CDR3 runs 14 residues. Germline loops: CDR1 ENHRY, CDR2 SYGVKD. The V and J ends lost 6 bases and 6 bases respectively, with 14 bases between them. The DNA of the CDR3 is TGTGCCATCAGCTTAAACGGACAGTCCGGGGAGCTGTTTTTT. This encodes CAISLNGQSGELFF.

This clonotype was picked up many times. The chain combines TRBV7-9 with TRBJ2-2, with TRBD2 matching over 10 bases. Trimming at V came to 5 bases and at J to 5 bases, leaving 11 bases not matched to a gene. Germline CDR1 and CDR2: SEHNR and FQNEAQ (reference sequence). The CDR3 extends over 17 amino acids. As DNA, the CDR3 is TGTGCCAGCAGCCTTGGGCTAGCGGGAGTCGGAACCGGGGAGCTGTTTTTT. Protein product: CASSLGLAGVGTGELFF.

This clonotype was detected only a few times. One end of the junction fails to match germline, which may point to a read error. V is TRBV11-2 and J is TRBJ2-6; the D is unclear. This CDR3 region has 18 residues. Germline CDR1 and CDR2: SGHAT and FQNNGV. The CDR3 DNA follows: TGTGCCAGCAGCTCGAGGATGATTGGGTTCTCTTGGGCCAACGTCCCGACTTTC. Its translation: CASSSRMIGFSWANVPTF.

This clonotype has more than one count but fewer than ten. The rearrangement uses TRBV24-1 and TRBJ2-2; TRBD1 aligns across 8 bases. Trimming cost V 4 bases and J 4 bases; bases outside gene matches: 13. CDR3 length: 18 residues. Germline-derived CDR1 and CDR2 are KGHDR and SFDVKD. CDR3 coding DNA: TGTGCCACCAGTGACCCCCCCGGACAGGGTACTACCACCGGGGAGCTGTTTTTT. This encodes CATSDPPGQGTTTGELFF.

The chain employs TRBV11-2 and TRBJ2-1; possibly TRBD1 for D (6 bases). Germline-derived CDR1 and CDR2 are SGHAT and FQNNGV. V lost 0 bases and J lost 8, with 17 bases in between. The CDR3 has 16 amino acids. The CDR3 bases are TGTGCCAGCAGCTTAGATCTGACGGGTGGGGGCGATGAGCAGTTCTTC. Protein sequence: CASSLDLTGGGDEQFF.

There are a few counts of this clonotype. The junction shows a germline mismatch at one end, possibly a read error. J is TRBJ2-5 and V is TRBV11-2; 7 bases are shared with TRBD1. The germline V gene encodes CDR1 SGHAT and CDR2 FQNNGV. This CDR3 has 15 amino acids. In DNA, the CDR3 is TGTGCTAGCAGCTGGTCAAGGACAGGCCAAGAGACCCAGTACTTC. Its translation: CASSWSRTGQETQYF.

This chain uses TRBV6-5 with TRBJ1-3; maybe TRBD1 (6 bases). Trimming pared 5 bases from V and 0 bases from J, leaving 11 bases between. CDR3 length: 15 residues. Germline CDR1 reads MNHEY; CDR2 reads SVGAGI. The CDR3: CASSDGQNSGNTIYF. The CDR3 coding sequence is TGTGCCAGCAGTGACGGACAGAACTCTGGAAACACCATATATTTT.

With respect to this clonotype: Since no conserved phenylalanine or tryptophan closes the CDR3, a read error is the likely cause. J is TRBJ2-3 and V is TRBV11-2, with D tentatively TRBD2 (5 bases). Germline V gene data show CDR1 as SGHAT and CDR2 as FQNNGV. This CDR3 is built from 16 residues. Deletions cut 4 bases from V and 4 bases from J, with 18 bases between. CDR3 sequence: CASSSRTATRSDTQYL. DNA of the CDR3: TGTGCCAGCAGCTCCCGGACTGCCACTAGGTCAGATACGCAGTATCTT.

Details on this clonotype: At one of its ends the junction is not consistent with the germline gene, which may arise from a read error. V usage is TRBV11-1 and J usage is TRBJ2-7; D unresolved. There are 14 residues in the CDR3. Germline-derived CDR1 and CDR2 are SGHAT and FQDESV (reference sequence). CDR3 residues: CASSLRLRTYDQYF. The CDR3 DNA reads TGTGCCAGCAGCTTACGGCTTCGTACCTACGATCAGTACTTC. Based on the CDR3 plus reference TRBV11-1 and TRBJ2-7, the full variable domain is EAEVAQSPRYKITEKSQAVAFWCDPISGHATLYWYRQILGQGPELLVQFQDESVVDDSQLPKDRFSAERLKGVDSTLKIQPAELGDSAMYLCASSLRLRTYDQYFGPGTRLTVT.

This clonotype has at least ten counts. The CDR3 loop is CSARAQGEYF. CDR3 bases: TGCAGTGCTAGGGCTCAAGGGGAGTATTTT. The chain uses TRBV20-1 and TRBJ2-3, with a tentative D call TRBD1 (5 bases). This CDR3 has 10 residues. V was pared by 3 bases and J by 13 bases, with 11 bases between. Germline V CDR1 and CDR2: DFQATT, SNEGSKA (reference sequence).

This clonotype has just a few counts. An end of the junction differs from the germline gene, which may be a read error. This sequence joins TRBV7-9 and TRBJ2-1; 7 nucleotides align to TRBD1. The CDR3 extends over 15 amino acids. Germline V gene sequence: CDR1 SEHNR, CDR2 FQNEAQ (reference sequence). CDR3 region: CAGSIRQGPGNEQFF. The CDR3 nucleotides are TGTGCCGGCAGCATTCGACAGGGTCCGGGCAATGAGCAGTTCTTC. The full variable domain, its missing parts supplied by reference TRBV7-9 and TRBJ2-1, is DTGVSQNPRHKITKRGQNVTFRCDPISEHNRLYWYRQTLGQGPEFLTYFQNEAQLEKSRLLSDRFSAERPKGSFSTLEIQRTEQGDSAMYLCAGSIRQGPGNEQFFGPGTRLTVL.

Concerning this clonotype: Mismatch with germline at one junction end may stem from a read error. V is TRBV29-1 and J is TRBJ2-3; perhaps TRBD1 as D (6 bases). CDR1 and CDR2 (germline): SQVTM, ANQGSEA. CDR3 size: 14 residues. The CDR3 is CSVKGQGDADTQYF. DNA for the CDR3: TGCAGCGTTAAGGGACAAGGGGACGCCGATACGCAATATTTT.

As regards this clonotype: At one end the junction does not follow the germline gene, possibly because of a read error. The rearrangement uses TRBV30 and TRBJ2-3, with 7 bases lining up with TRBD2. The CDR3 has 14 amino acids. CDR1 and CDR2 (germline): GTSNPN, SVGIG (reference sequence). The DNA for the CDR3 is TGTGTCTGGAGGAAGGCGGGAGCCACAGATACGCAGTATTTT. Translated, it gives CVWRKAGATDTQYF.

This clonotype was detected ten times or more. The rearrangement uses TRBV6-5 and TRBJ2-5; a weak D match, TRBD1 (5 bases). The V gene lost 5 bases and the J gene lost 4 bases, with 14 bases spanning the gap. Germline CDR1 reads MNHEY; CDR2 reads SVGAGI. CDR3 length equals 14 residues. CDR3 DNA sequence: TGTGCCAGCAGTCTTCCCAGGGTTGGAGAGACCCAGTACTTC. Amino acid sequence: CASSLPRVGETQYF.

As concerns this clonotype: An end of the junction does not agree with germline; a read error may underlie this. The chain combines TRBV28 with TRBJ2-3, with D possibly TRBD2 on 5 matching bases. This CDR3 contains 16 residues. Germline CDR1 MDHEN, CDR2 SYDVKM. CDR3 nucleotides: TGTGCCAGCAGTTTAGGTGGGAACGGGTGGGGAGATACGCGGTATTTT. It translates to CASSLGGNGWGDTRYF.

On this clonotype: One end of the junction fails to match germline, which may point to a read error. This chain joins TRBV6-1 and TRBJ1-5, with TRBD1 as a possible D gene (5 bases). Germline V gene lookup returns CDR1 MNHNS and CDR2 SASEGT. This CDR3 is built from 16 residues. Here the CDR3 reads CASSEGEGAEYQPQHF. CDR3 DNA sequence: TGTGCAAGCAGTGAAGGTGAAGGGGCGGAGTATCAGCCCCAGCATTTT.

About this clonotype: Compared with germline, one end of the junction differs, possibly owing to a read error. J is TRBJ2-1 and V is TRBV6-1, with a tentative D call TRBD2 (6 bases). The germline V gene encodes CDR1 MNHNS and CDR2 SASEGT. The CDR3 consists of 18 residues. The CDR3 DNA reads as TGTGCCAGCAGTGAGGCCCTGGGACTGAGATCCTCCTGCAATGAGCAGATCTTC. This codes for CASSEALGLRSSCNEQIF.

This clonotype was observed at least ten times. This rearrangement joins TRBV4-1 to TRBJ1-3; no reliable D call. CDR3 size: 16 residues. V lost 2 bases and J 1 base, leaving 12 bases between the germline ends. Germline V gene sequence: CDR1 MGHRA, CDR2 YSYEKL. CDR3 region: CASSQSHRRSGNTIYF. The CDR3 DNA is TGCGCCAGCAGCCAATCTCATAGGAGGTCTGGAAACACCATATATTTT.

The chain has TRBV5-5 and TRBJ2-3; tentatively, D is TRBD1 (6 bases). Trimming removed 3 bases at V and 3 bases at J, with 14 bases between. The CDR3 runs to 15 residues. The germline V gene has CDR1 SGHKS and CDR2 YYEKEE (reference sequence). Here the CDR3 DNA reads TGTGCCAGCAGCTGGGGGACACTGTGGACAGATACGCAGTATTTT. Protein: CASSWGTLWTDTQYF.

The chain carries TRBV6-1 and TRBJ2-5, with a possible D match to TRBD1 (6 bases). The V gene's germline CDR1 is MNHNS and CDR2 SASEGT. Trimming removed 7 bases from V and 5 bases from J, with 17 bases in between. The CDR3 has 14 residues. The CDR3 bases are TGTGCCAGCAATGTCCAACAGGGATCGGAGACCCAGTACTTC. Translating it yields CASNVQQGSETQYF.

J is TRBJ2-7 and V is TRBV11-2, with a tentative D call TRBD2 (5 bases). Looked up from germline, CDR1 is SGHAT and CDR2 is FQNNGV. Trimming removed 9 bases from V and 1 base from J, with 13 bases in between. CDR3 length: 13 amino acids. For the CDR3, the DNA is TGTGCCAGAAGCCTCGGAGGTTCCTACGAGCAGTACTTC. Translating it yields CARSLGGSYEQYF. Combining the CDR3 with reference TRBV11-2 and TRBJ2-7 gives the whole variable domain EAGVAQSPRYKIIEKRQSVAFWCNPISGHATLYWYQQILGQGPKLLIQFQNNGVVDDSQLPKDRFSAERLKGVDSTLKIQPAKLEDSAVYLCARSLGGSYEQYFGPGTRLTVT.